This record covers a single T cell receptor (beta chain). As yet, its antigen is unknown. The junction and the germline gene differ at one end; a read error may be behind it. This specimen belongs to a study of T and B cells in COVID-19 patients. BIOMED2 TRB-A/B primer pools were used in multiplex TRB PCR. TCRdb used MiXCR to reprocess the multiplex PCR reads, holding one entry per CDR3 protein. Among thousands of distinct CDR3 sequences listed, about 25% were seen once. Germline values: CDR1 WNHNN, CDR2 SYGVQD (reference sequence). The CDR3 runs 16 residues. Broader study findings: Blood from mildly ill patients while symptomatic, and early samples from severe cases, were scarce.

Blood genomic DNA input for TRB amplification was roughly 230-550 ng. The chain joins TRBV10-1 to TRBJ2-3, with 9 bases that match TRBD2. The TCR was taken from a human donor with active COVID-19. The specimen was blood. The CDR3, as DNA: TGCTCCAGCAACGACGGGGCTAGCGGGACCATGGTTACGCAGTATTTT. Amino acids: CSSNDGASGTMVTQYF.